The sequence of this T cell receptor beta chain was determined in a study of cytomegalovirus exposure and HLA in healthy donors. With regard to this clone: Its target is not known.

The V and J ends lost 0 bases and 11 bases respectively, with 13 bases between them. This CDR3 has 13 residues. In germline, CDR1 is MRHNA, CDR2 SNTAGT. The PCR ran on 60 Vbeta and 13 Jbeta primers. The data were produced by immunoSEQ multiplex PCR, yet TCRdb's version contains in-frame clones alone and is incomplete. The sample includes about 120,000 clones, less than 90% seen only once; the top ten take about 0.22%. Study-level points and caveats: The investigators catalogued 150 or so TCR beta chains as cytomegalovirus-associated.

The sample comprised PBMCs. The origin of this receptor is a man in his fifties in good health and CMV-seronegative. The chain carries TRBV6-4 and TRBJ1-1, with unresolved D. The CDR3 region is CASSDSAGSMAFF. CDR3 DNA: TGTGCCAGCAGTGACTCGGCGGGTAGTATGGCTTTCTTT.